Given below is one TCR beta chain in context. Germline values: CDR1 ENHRY, CDR2 SYGVKD. The CDR3 covers 18 residues. J was trimmed by 6 bases and V by 6 bases; bases with no gene match: 12. This specimen comes from a study of cytomegalovirus exposure and HLA in healthy donors. Primers: 60 Vbeta forward and 13 Jbeta reverse. TCRdb's copy holds only in-frame clones and misses some; the assay was immunoSEQ multiplex PCR. The repertoire holds 100,000 to 150,000 clones, with approximately 80% as singletons. Sequencing input: PBMCs. This chain joins TRBV10-3 and TRBJ2-2; the match to TRBD2 covers 14 bases. The clonotype comes from a woman between 18 and 29 years old in good health and CMV-seronegative. The CDR3 sequence: CAIRGTSGSGWFSGELFF. In DNA, the CDR3 is TGTGCCATCAGGGGGACTAGCGGGAGCGGTTGGTTTTCCGGGGAGCTGTTTTTT.